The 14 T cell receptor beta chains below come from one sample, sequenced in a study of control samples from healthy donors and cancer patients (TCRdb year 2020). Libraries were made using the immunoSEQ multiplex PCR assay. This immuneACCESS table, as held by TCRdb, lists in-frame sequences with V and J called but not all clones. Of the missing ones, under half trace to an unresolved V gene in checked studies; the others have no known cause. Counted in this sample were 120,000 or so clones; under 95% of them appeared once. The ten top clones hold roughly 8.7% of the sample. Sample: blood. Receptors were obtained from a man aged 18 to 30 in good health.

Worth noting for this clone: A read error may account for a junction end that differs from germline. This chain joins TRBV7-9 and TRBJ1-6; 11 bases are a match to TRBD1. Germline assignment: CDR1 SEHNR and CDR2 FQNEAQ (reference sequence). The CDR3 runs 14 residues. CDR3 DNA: TGTGCCAACAGCCGGGGACAGGGGGATTCACCCCTCCACTTT. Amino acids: CANSRGQGDSPLHF.

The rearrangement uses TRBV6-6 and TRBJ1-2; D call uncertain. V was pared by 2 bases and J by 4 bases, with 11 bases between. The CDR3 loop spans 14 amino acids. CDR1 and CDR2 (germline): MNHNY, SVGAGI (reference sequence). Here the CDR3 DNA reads TGTGCCAGCAGTTACGAGAGCCGGGGCTATGGCTACACCTTC. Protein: CASSYESRGYGYTF.

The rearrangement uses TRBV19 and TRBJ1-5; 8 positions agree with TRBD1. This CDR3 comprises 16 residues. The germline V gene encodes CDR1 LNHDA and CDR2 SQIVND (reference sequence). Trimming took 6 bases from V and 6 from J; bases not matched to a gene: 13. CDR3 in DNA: TGTGCCAGTAGGGGGGTGACAGGGGCCCGCGGTCAGCCCCAGCATTTT. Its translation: CASRGVTGARGQPQHF.

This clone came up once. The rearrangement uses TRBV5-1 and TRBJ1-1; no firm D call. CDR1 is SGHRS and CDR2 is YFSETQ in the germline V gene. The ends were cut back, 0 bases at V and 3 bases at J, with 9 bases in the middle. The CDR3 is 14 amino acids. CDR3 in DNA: TGCGCCAGCAGCTTGGGACCCGGGGACACTGAAGCTTTCTTT. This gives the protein CASSLGPGDTEAFF.

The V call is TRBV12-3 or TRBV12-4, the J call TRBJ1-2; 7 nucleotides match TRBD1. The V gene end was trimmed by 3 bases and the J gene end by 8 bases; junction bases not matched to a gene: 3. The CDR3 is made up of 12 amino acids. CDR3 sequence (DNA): TGTGCCAGCAGTTTTCACAGGGGCGGCTACACCTTC. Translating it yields CASSFHRGGYTF.

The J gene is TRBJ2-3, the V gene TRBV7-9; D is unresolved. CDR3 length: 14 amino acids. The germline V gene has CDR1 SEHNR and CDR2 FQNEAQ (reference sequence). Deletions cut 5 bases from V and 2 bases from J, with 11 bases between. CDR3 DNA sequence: TGTGCCAGCAGCCTCCGGGCGGACACAGATACGCAGTATTTT. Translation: CASSLRADTDTQYF.

The CDR3 loop reads CSASKPGNTEAFF. The DNA of the CDR3 is TGCAGTGCTAGTAAACCTGGGAACACTGAAGCTTTCTTT. This sequence joins TRBV20-1 and TRBJ1-1, with D hard to call. The CDR3 consists of 13 residues. V dropped 3 bases and J dropped 1 base, with 9 bases sitting between them. Germline V CDR1 and CDR2: DFQATT, SNEGSKA (reference sequence).

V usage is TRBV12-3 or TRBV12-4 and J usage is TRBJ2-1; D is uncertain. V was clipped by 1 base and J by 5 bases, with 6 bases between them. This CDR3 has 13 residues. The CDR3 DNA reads TGTGCCAGCAGTTTAGGCAAGAACAATGAGCAGTTCTTC. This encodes CASSLGKNNEQFF.

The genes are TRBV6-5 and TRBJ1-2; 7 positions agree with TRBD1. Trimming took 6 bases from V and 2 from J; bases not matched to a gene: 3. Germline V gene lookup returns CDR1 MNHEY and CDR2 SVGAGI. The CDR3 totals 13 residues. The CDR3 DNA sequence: TGTGCCAGCAGGAAACAGGGGAACTATGGCTACACCTTC. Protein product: CASRKQGNYGYTF.

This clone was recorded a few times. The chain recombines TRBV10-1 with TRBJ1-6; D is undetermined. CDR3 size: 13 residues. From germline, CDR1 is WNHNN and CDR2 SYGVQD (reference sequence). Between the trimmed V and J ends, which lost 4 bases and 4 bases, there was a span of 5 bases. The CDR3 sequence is CASSGSYNSPLHF. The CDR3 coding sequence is TGCGCCAGCAGTGGGTCTTATAATTCACCCCTCCACTTT.

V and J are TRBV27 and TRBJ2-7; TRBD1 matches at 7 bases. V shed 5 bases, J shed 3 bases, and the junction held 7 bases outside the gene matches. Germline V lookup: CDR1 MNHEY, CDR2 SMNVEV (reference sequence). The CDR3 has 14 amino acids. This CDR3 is CASSQGTASYEQYF. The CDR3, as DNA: TGTGCCAGCAGTCAGGGGACAGCGAGCTACGAGCAGTACTTC.

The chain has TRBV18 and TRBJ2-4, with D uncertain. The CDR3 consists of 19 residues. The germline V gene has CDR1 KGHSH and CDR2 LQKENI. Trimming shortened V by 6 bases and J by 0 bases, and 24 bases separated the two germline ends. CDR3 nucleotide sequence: TGTGCCAGCTCCATCGGTGGGGAAATTGCTCTTATAGCCAAAAACATTCAGTACTTC. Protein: CASSIGGEIALIAKNIQYF.

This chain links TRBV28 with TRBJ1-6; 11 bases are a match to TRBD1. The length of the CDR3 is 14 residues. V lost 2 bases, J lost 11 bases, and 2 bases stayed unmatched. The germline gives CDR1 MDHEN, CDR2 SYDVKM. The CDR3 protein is CASSLGQGAPPLHF. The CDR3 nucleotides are TGTGCCAGCAGTTTAGGACAGGGGGCCCCACCCCTCCACTTT.

The CDR3 reads CASSLAGRTTQYF. CDR3 in DNA: TGTGCCAGCAGCTTAGCGGGACGGACGACCCAGTACTTC. The V call is TRBV7-6, the J call TRBJ2-5; D possibly matches TRBD1 or TRBD2 (5 bases each). Germline V gives CDR1 SGHVS, CDR2 FNYEAQ. The CDR3 runs to 13 residues. V was cut by 0 bases and J by 7 bases, with 9 bases left in between.